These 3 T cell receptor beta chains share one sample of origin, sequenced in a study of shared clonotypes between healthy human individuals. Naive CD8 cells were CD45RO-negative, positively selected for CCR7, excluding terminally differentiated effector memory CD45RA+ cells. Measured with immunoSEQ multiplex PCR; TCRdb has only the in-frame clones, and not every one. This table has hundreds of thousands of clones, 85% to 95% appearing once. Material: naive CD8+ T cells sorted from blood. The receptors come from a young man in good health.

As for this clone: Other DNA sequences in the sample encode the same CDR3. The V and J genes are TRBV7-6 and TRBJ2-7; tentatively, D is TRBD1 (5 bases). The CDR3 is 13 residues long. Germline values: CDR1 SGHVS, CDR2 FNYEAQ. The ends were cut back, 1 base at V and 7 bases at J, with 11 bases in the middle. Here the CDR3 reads CASSLGQGREQYF. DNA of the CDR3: TGTGCCAGCAGCTTAGGGCAGGGTCGTGAGCAGTACTTC.

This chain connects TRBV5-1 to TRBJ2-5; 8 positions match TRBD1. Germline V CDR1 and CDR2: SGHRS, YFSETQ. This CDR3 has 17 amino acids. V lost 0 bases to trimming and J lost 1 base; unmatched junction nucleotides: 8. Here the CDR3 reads CASSLVLGQGPQETQYF. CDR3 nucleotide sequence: TGCGCCAGCAGCTTGGTTCTTGGACAGGGTCCCCAAGAGACCCAGTACTTC.

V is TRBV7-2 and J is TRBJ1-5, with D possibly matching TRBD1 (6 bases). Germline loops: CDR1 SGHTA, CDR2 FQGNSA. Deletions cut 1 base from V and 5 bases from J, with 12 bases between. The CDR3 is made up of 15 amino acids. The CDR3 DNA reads TGTGCCAGCAGCTTAGGAGGGGGGAAGGATCAGCCCCAGCATTTT. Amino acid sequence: CASSLGGGKDQPQHF. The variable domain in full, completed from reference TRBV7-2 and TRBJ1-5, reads GAGVSQSPSNKVTEKGKDVELRCDPISGHTALYWYRQSLGQGLEFLIYFQGNSAPDKSGLPSDRFSAERTGGSVSTLTIQRTQQEDSAVYLCASSLGGGKDQPQHFGDGTRLSIL.